This TCR beta chain was observed in a study of CXCR3-negative and CXCR3-positive naive CD8 T cells. Study-level findings and limits: After cryopreservation, expression of CXCR3 was partially reduced, and most assays were run with fresh PBMCs. A higher hydrophobicity marked the TRB CDR3s of CXCR3-positive naive cells versus CXCR3-negative naive cells.

Triplicates of over 250,000 cells were sorted from each CD8+ T cell subset. The CD45RO-CCR7+CD27+CD95- phenotype denoted naive CD8+ T cells. Germline CDR1 and CDR2: SGHTA and FQGTGA. The CDR3 runs 13 residues. The authors prepared UMI-labeled TRB cDNA libraries by 5' RACE. Reanalyzing the 5' RACE reads, TCRdb keeps one entry per CDR3 protein, without DNA. This repertoire comprises roughly 86,000 distinct CDR3 sequences; its ten largest clones make up 0.9% to 1.2%. Comments on this clonotype: The target antigen is unknown.

The V gene is TRBV7-3, the J gene TRBJ2-7; there is no DNA to check the TCRdb D call of TRBD2. This TCR derives from a human donor in good health. Some clones in this sample may be carry-over from other donors' samples. Sample: naive CXCR3- CD8+ T cells from blood. The sample's subset: CD45RO-CCR7+CD27+CD95- naive CD8+ T cells lacking CXCR3 (TNR3-). This CDR3 is CASSSYRGYEQYF.